This T cell receptor (beta chain) appears in the sequencing data of a study of blood T cell repertoires in COVID-19. Profiling relied on immunoSEQ multiplex PCR, and the TCRdb table lists in-frame clones only, not all of them. The sample yields approximately 190,000 clones, 80% to 85% seen once. There are 15 residues in the CDR3. CDR1 and CDR2 from the germline V gene are SGHDT and YYEEEE. V dropped 2 bases and J dropped 7; count of bases not matched to a gene: 5. Sequenced: peripheral blood. The genes are TRBV5-6 and TRBJ1-4, with 10 bases matching TRBD1. This receptor was taken from a woman between 25 and 40 years old with acute or convalescent COVID-19. This CDR3 is CASSLTGTGVEKLFF. CDR3 DNA sequence: TGTGCCAGCAGCTTAACCGGGACAGGGGTTGAAAAACTGTTTTTT.